These 19 T cell receptor beta chains originate from one sample sequenced in a study of T cell clonality in common variable immunodeficiency. The study, taken as a whole, reports: Common variable immunodeficiency TCR beta sequences reportedly had fewer deletions and N-nucleotide insertions.

Assay: immunoSEQ multiplex PCR; the TCRdb copy retains only in-frame clones and omits some. Observed are approximately 12,000 clones, no singletons, with the top ten taking around 6.9%. Their recognized antigens are unknown. Input material: peripheral blood mononuclear cells. The receptors come from a human donor with common variable immunodeficiency.

This clone has more than one count but fewer than ten. With the read ending 3 residues before the CDR3 end, the germline J gene is used to fill in that end. The chain recombines TRBV18 with TRBJ1-6; weak D call: TRBD1 (6 bases). The CDR3 is 17 amino acids. CDR1 and CDR2 from the germline V gene are KGHSH and LQKENI. V was clipped by 5 bases and J by 9 bases, with 23 bases between them. CDR3 sequence: CASSFLSSGANGSPLHF. The CDR3 bases that were read are TGTGCCAGCTCATTCCTCTCCTCAGGGGCCAACGGTTCACCC.

In this sample, this clone turned up many times. Read data end 3 residues before the CDR3 end; the end is taken from the germline J gene. This rearrangement joins TRBV2 to TRBJ1-2; 9 bases line up with TRBD1. This CDR3 contains 14 residues. The germline gives CDR1 SNHLY, CDR2 FYNNEI. V gave up 5 bases and J gave up 2 bases; unmatched junction bases: 3. The CDR3 reads CASSPGQGNYGYTF. The covered CDR3 bases are TGTGCCAGCAGTCCCGGACAGGGGAACTATGGC. Variable domain in full (rest from reference TRBV2 and TRBJ1-2): EPEVTQTPSHQVTQMGQEVILRCVPISNHLYFYWYRQILGQKVEFLVSFYNNEISEKSEIFDDQFSVERPDGSNFTLKIRSTKLEDSAMYFCASSPGQGNYGYTFGSGTRLTVV.

This clone showed up just a few times. Read data end 3 residues before the CDR3 end; the end is taken from the germline J gene. This CDR3 is also generated by other DNA sequences in the sample. The J gene is TRBJ2-1, the V gene TRBV30, with TRBD2 identical over 10 bases. This CDR3 has 18 amino acids. Germline CDR1 is GTSNPN and CDR2 is SVGIG (reference sequence). After removal of 0 bases from V and 2 bases from J, the junction contained 10 bases not matched to a gene. The sequenced CDR3 bases are TGTGCCTGGAGTGTGCCTAGCGGGGGCCCTCACCCCTACAATGAG. The encoded protein is CAWSVPSGGPHPYNE. The entire CDR3 reads CAWSVPSGGPHPYNEQFF.

By frequency in the sample, this clone is medium-sized. Compared with germline, one end of the junction differs, possibly owing to a read error. The CDR3 extends 3 residues past the end of the read, so its final part is completed from the germline J gene. The chain employs TRBV6-2 or TRBV6-3 and TRBJ2-2; no clear D gene. CDR3 length: 12 amino acids. The V gene's germline CDR1 is MNHEY and CDR2 SVGEGT. Incomplete CDR3 DNA: TGTGCCAGCAGAGAGAACTCCGGGGAG. This codes for CASRENSGE. The entire CDR3 reads CASRENSGELFF.

This clone was detected a few times. With the read ending 3 residues before the CDR3 end, the germline J gene is used to fill in that end. V usage is TRBV11-2 and J usage is TRBJ2-7; 7 bases agree with TRBD1. Germline values: CDR1 SGHAT, CDR2 FQNNGV. V was pared by 7 bases and J by 2 bases, with 8 bases of the junction left unmatched. The CDR3 spans 14 residues. CDR3 region: CASTMQGQPYEQYF. The sequenced part of the CDR3 DNA is TGTGCCAGCACCATGCAGGGACAGCCCTACGAG.

Comment on this clone: The CDR3 extends 3 residues past the end of the read, so its final part is completed from the germline J gene. V gene TRBV6-2 or TRBV6-3 combines with J gene TRBJ2-7; 10 nucleotides line up with TRBD2. The CDR3 spans 16 residues. V was pared by 6 bases and J by 4 bases, with 12 bases of the junction left unmatched. The germline gives CDR1 MNHEY, CDR2 SVGEGT. Partial CDR3 DNA: TGTGCCAGCAGCTACGCGAGCGGGGGGGCAAGGTACGAG. Amino acid sequence: CASSYASGGARYE. The whole CDR3 region reads CASSYASGGARYEQYF.

This clone was recorded many times. The missing CDR3 end, 3 residues past where the read stops, is filled in from the germline J gene. The chain joins TRBV23-1 to TRBJ2-5, with TRBD2 matching over 7 bases. TRBV23-1 falls under the ORF class, with uncertain function. V lost 7 bases, J lost 5 bases, and 10 bases stayed unmatched. The CDR3 totals 14 residues. The sequenced CDR3 bases are TGCGCCAGCACTCCCCCGCGGGGGATTGAGACC. Its protein is CASTPPRGIET. The CDR3 reads in full as CASTPPRGIETQYF.

This clone was counted a few times. The observed sequence ends 3 residues before the CDR3 terminus, with the missing tail filled in from the germline J gene. The chain carries TRBV18 and TRBJ1-5; 11 bases are a match to TRBD1. The CDR3 runs 15 residues. The germline CDR1 and CDR2 sequences are KGHSH and LQKENI. Losses at the gene ends were 4 bases for V and 7 bases for J; bases not matched to a gene: 6. The sequenced part of the CDR3 DNA is TGTGCCAGCTCACAGGGACAGGGGGACCGCCAGCCC. Protein sequence: CASSQGQGDRQP. The CDR3, in full, reads CASSQGQGDRQPQHF. Full variable domain (missing parts from reference TRBV18 and TRBJ1-5): NAGVMQNPRHLVRRRGQEARLRCSPMKGHSHVYWYRQLPEEGLKFMVYLQKENIIDESGMPKERFSAEFPKEGPSILRIQQVVRGDSAAYFCASSQGQGDRQPQHFGDGTRLSIL.

The table lists this clone with a few counts. The read halts 3 residues ahead of the CDR3 end, with the missing end drawn from the germline J gene. V is TRBV2 and J is TRBJ2-7; TRBD2 matches at 12 bases. Germline CDR1 is SNHLY and CDR2 is FYNNEI. The V segment lost 3 bases and the J segment 2 bases; nucleotides outside the gene matches: 8. The CDR3 is 17 residues long. The DNA read from the CDR3 is TGTGCCAGCAGTGATCGCCCCGGACTAGCGGGGACCTACGAG. Translating gives CASSDRPGLAGTYE. In full, the CDR3 is CASSDRPGLAGTYEQYF.

Ten or more counts support this clone. The read finishes 3 residues shy of the CDR3 end, and the germline J gene is used to complete it. The chain couples TRBV5-1 to TRBJ1-1; unclear D gene. CDR1 SGHRS and CDR2 YFSETQ come from the germline V gene. Trimming left V 3 bases short and J 1 base short, with 7 bases between. The CDR3 has 13 residues. The CDR3: CASSSARNTEAFF. Incomplete CDR3 DNA: TGCGCCAGCAGCTCCGCCAGGAACACTGAA.

Concerning this clone itself: The read is 3 residues too short to cover the CDR3 end, so that end is filled in from the germline J gene. The chain carries TRBV19 and TRBJ2-1, with 14 nucleotides matching TRBD2. This CDR3 is 19 amino acids long. V was pared by 4 bases and J by 4 bases, with 12 bases of the junction left unmatched. Germline V lookup: CDR1 LNHDA, CDR2 SQIVND (reference sequence). The CDR3 spells CASSTRLAGGPGAYNEQFF. The sequenced CDR3 bases are TGTGCCAGTAGTACCCGACTAGCGGGGGGGCCGGGAGCTTACAATGAG. Filled out from reference TRBV19 and TRBJ2-1, the complete variable domain reads DGGITQSPKYLFRKEGQNVTLSCEQNLNHDAMYWYRQDPGQGLRLIYYSQIVNDFQKGDIAEGYSVSREKKESFPLTVTSAQKNPTAFYLCASSTRLAGGPGAYNEQFFGPGTRLTVL.

Regarding this clone: The sequence runs out 3 residues before the end of the CDR3; the remainder is reconstructed from the germline J gene. The V gene is TRBV20-1, the J gene TRBJ1-2; D unresolved. The V end lost 4 bases, the J end lost 2 bases, and 8 bases lay between the germline ends. The germline CDR1 and CDR2 sequences are DFQATT and SNEGSKA (reference sequence). This CDR3 is 12 amino acids long. The sequenced CDR3 bases are TGCAGTGCTATGCGGGGAAACTATGGC. Its protein is CSAMRGNYG. In full, the CDR3 is CSAMRGNYGYTF.

This clone was detected a few times. The CDR3 sequence is CASSTVNSPLHF. The sequenced CDR3 bases are TGTGCCAGTAGTACGGTTAATTCACCC. The chain uses TRBV19 and TRBJ1-6, with D hard to call. The DNA ends 3 residues before the CDR3 does, and the rest of the CDR3 is filled in from the germline J gene. Trimming removed 4 bases at V and 6 bases at J, with 4 bases between. The CDR3 totals 12 residues. The germline V gene has CDR1 LNHDA and CDR2 SQIVND (reference sequence).

CDR3 bases read: TGTGCCAGCAGCCCGGACAGGGGTCCCTATGGC. Residues: CASSPDRGPYG. The entire CDR3 sequence reads CASSPDRGPYGYTF. This sequence joins TRBV7-9 and TRBJ1-2; 9 bases fit TRBD1. The read ends 3 residues before the CDR3 terminus; that terminus is restored from the germline J gene. V shed 5 bases, J shed 4 bases, and the junction held 5 bases outside the gene matches. The CDR3 extends over 14 amino acids. Per germline, CDR1 SEHNR and CDR2 FQNEAQ (reference sequence).

In its sample, this clone was seen many times. The read terminates 3 residues before the CDR3 end, so the remaining end is supplied by the germline J gene. This rearrangement joins TRBV18 to TRBJ1-5; D is perhaps TRBD1 (5 bases). The CDR3 runs 12 residues. Germline CDR1 and CDR2: KGHSH and LQKENI. Trimming cost V 3 bases and J 6 bases, with 6 bases left between them. The CDR3 sequence: CASSPQGQPQHF. CDR3 DNA, as far as it was read: TGTGCCAGCTCACCCCAGGGTCAGCCC.

This clone was observed a handful of times. The read comes to an end 3 residues before the CDR3 does, leaving the germline J gene to fill in the end. The rearrangement links TRBV18 to TRBJ1-2; TRBD1 agrees at 7 bases. The CDR3 runs 15 residues. V dropped 2 bases and J dropped 5; count of bases not matched to a gene: 8. Germline V gene sequence: CDR1 KGHSH, CDR2 LQKENI. CDR3 loop: CASSPSDRAGYGYTF. The CDR3 bases that were read are TGTGCCAGCTCACCATCTGACAGGGCAGGATATGGC.

About this clone: The read terminates 3 residues before the CDR3 end, so the remaining end is supplied by the germline J gene. The chain recombines TRBV19 with TRBJ1-1, with no clear D. The germline V and J ends were trimmed by 7 bases and 3 bases, with 12 bases remaining between them. Germline V gene sequence: CDR1 LNHDA, CDR2 SQIVND (reference sequence). CDR3 length: 13 amino acids. The CDR3 sequence is CASTRRVDTEAFF. The DNA read from the CDR3 is TGTGCCAGTACCCGACGGGTCGACACTGAA.

Note on this clone: The CDR3 end lies 3 residues beyond the end of the read and is filled in from the germline J gene. This chain links TRBV19 with TRBJ2-5, with D perhaps matching TRBD1 (6 bases). Trimming pared 7 bases from V and 2 bases from J, leaving 14 bases between. Germline lookup yields CDR1 LNHDA and CDR2 SQIVND (reference sequence). The CDR3 runs to 14 residues. The sequenced part of the CDR3 DNA is TGTGCCAGTAACCCCGGACAGCGTCAAGAGACC. Translating gives CASNPGQRQET. The full CDR3 is CASNPGQRQETQYF. Complete variable domain (other parts from reference TRBV19 and TRBJ2-5): DGGITQSPKYLFRKEGQNVTLSCEQNLNHDAMYWYRQDPGQGLRLIYYSQIVNDFQKGDIAEGYSVSREKKESFPLTVTSAQKNPTAFYLCASNPGQRQETQYFGPGTRLLVL.

This clone was seen a handful of times. The read finishes 3 residues shy of the CDR3 end, and the germline J gene is used to complete it. V gene TRBV19 combines with J gene TRBJ1-1; D unresolved. The CDR3 consists of 13 residues. With 5 bases removed from V and 4 bases from J, the gap between germline ends came to 11 bases. Germline V lookup: CDR1 LNHDA, CDR2 SQIVND (reference sequence). The sequenced part of the CDR3 DNA is TGTGCCAGTAGTTCCGACCCAGGCACTGAA. This sequence encodes CASSSDPGTE. The CDR3, in full, reads CASSSDPGTEAFF.